These 29 T cell receptor beta chains were sequenced from one sample in a study of T cell responses to AZD1222 COVID-19 vaccine. Repertoires were generated with immunoSEQ multiplex PCR, while TCRdb's copy carries only in-frame clones and drops some. The table lists 86,000 or so clones, 86% of them singletons. The specimen was peripheral blood, collected 28 days after the second AZD1222 dose. Receptors originate from an adult who received the AZD1222 COVID-19 vaccine.

The rearrangement joins TRBV5-1 to TRBJ1-1; D perhaps matches TRBD1 (5 bases). V lost 0 bases, J lost 3 bases, and 12 bases lay in between. This CDR3 comprises 15 residues. CDR1 SGHRS and CDR2 YFSETQ come from the germline V gene. The CDR3 is CASSLAPGTDTEAFF. In DNA, the CDR3 is TGCGCCAGCAGCTTGGCCCCAGGGACTGACACTGAAGCTTTCTTT.

The chain carries TRBV4-2 and TRBJ2-2; possibly TRBD2 for D (5 bases). Trimming shortened V by 1 base and J by 0 bases, and 9 bases separated the two germline ends. There are 16 residues in the CDR3. CDR1 and CDR2 from the germline V gene are LGHNA and YNFKEQ. CDR3 region: CASSQASGSNTGELFF. CDR3 DNA sequence: TGTGCCAGCAGCCAAGCTTCGGGGTCGAACACCGGGGAGCTGTTTTTT.

The rearrangement uses TRBV5-1 and TRBJ2-2; TRBD2 matches 12 bases. J gave up 1 base and V 2 bases, and 0 bases lay outside the gene matches. The CDR3 is 16 amino acids. The germline V gene encodes CDR1 SGHRS and CDR2 YFSETQ. The CDR3 DNA follows: TGCGCCAGCAGCTTACTAGCGGGGGGGAACACCGGGGAGCTGTTTTTT. Amino acid sequence: CASSLLAGGNTGELFF.

The chain couples TRBV9 to TRBJ2-5, with D tentatively TRBD1 (5 bases). There are 15 residues in the CDR3. Trimming stripped 4 bases from V and 5 bases from J, with 18 bases between. Looked up from germline, CDR1 is SGDLS and CDR2 is YYNGEE. This CDR3 is CASSPRQSPGETQYF. The CDR3 nucleotides are TGTGCCAGCAGCCCTCGACAGTCCCCCGGGGAGACCCAGTACTTC.

This clone was detected only a few times. V is TRBV10-3 and J is TRBJ2-1; 9 positions match TRBD1. The germline V gene encodes CDR1 ENHRY and CDR2 SYGVKD. CDR3 length equals 17 residues. V shed 0 bases and J 5 bases; nucleotides not matched to a gene: 8. CDR3 DNA: TGTGCCATCAGTGAGTCCCAGGGGACAGGGAAGAACAATGAGCAGTTCTTC. This sequence encodes CAISESQGTGKNNEQFF.

The chain uses TRBV29-1 and TRBJ2-1, with D tentatively TRBD1 or TRBD2 (6 bases each). In germline, CDR1 is SQVTM, CDR2 ANQGSEA. Trimming stripped 4 bases from V and 4 bases from J, with 26 bases between. The length of the CDR3 is 18 residues. CDR3 in DNA: TGCAGCGTTGCCCAACTCGCAGACGGTGGGGGGCCTTACAATGAGCAGTTCTTC. Translating it yields CSVAQLADGGGPYNEQFF.

The chain joins TRBV7-3 to TRBJ1-3; TRBD1 aligns across 7 bases. Losses at the gene ends were 5 bases for V and 4 bases for J; bases not matched to a gene: 2. Germline V lookup: CDR1 SGHTA, CDR2 FQGTGA. The CDR3 is 13 residues long. The CDR3 DNA sequence: TGTGCCAGCAGCACGGACAGGGGAAACACCATATATTTT. This sequence encodes CASSTDRGNTIYF. Full variable domain (rest looked up from reference TRBV7-3 and TRBJ1-3): GAGVSQTPSNKVTEKGKYVELRCDPISGHTALYWYRQSLGQGPEFLIYFQGTGAADDSGLPNDRFFAVRPEGSVSTLKIQRTERGDSAVYLCASSTDRGNTIYFGEGSWLTVV.

This sequence joins TRBV28 and TRBJ2-7; D is perhaps TRBD2 (5 bases). Germline lookup yields CDR1 MDHEN and CDR2 SYDVKM. The CDR3 has 16 amino acids. V lost 6 bases, J lost 3 bases, and 21 bases lay in between. The CDR3, as DNA: TGTGCCAGCAGGAACGAGGGAGTGGTTCGGCTCTACGAGCAGTACTTC. The encoded protein is CASRNEGVVRLYEQYF.

The genes are TRBV5-4 and TRBJ2-1; unclear D gene. Germline V lookup: CDR1 SGHNT, CDR2 YYREEE (reference sequence). Deletions cut 3 bases from V and 8 bases from J, with 9 bases between. This CDR3 comprises 12 residues. The CDR3: CASSSDLYEQFF. CDR3 sequence (DNA): TGTGCCAGCAGCTCGGATTTATATGAGCAGTTCTTC.

The chain uses TRBV10-3 and TRBJ1-5, with D perhaps matching TRBD1 (6 bases). CDR3 length: 13 amino acids. Between the trimmed V and J ends, which lost 3 bases and 4 bases, there was a span of 7 bases. Germline CDR1 and CDR2: ENHRY and SYGVKD. The chain's CDR3 is CAISDGQNQPQHF. The DNA for the CDR3 is TGTGCCATCAGTGACGGACAGAATCAGCCCCAGCATTTT.

V usage is TRBV29-1 and J usage is TRBJ1-5; 8 bases fit TRBD1. The CDR3 sequence is 14 residues long. V lost 4 bases and J lost 7; bases outside the gene matches: 9. The germline V gene has CDR1 SQVTM and CDR2 ANQGSEA. For the CDR3, the DNA is TGCAGCGTTGTTTCCAGGGGGCTAGCGCAGCCCCAGCATTTT. Amino acids: CSVVSRGLAQPQHF.

This rearrangement joins TRBV28 to TRBJ2-7, with TRBD1 matching over 9 bases. CDR1 MDHEN and CDR2 SYDVKM come from the germline V gene. The CDR3 loop spans 16 amino acids. Germline trimming cut 6 bases from V and 3 bases from J; bases unmatched to any gene: 12. In nucleotides, the CDR3 is TGTGCCAGCAGCTCCGGAGGGGGGACAGGGTACTACGAGCAGTACTTC. This encodes CASSSGGGTGYYEQYF. Using reference TRBV28 and TRBJ2-7 for the parts outside the CDR3, the full variable domain is DVKVTQSSRYLVKRTGEKVFLECVQDMDHENMFWYRQDPGLGLRLIYFSYDVKMKEKGDIPEGYSVSREKKERFSLILESASTNQTSMYLCASSSGGGTGYYEQYFGPGTRLTVT.

This sequence joins TRBV21-1 and TRBJ1-2; the table names TRBD1, a call not compared with the DNA. TRBV21-1 is a known pseudogene. CDR3 size: 13 residues. CDR3 nucleotides: TGTGCCAGCGGGTTCCGACAGGGCCTTTGCTACACCTTC. Its protein is CASGFRQGLCYTF.

The V and J genes are TRBV5-1 and TRBJ2-7; D remains ambiguous. Deletions cut 3 bases from V and 6 bases from J, with 13 bases between. From germline, CDR1 is SGHRS and CDR2 YFSETQ. This CDR3 has 13 amino acids. DNA for the CDR3: TGCGCCAGCAGCTCAACCGACGTGGGCGAGCAGTACTTC. Amino acids: CASSSTDVGEQYF.

A few counts support this clone. The chain joins TRBV7-9 to TRBJ2-1; 8 bases map to TRBD2. Unmatched junction bases numbered 15, after V lost 5 bases and J lost 6 bases. Germline CDR1 reads SEHNR; CDR2 reads FQNEAQ (reference sequence). There are 17 residues in the CDR3. The CDR3 nucleotides are TGTGCCAGCAGCCGTCAGTTGGCGGGAGGAAGGCCCAATGAGCAGTTCTTC. Its translation is CASSRQLAGGRPNEQFF.

The chain recombines TRBV5-1 with TRBJ2-3; D unresolved. V dropped 4 bases and J dropped 6 bases, with 9 bases sitting between them. This CDR3 region has 12 residues. The germline V gene encodes CDR1 SGHRS and CDR2 YFSETQ. CDR3 region: CASSPSTDTQYF. The CDR3 DNA follows: TGCGCCAGCAGCCCATCCACGGATACGCAGTATTTT.

The J gene is TRBJ1-1, the V gene TRBV10-1, with D unresolved. This CDR3 is 13 amino acids long. Trimming pared 0 bases from V and 5 bases from J, leaving 7 bases between. CDR1 and CDR2 (germline): WNHNN, SYGVQD (reference sequence). This CDR3 is CASSESGNTEAFF. The DNA for the CDR3 is TGCGCCAGCAGTGAGTCGGGGAATACTGAAGCTTTCTTT.

The V gene is TRBV28, the J gene TRBJ1-1; D is unresolved. Germline CDR1 MDHEN, CDR2 SYDVKM. Trimming stripped 5 bases from V and 6 bases from J, with 7 bases between. The CDR3 sequence is 11 residues long. CDR3 amino acids: CASSGRAEAFF. CDR3 bases: TGTGCCAGCAGTGGGAGGGCTGAAGCTTTCTTT. The full variable domain, its missing parts supplied by reference TRBV28 and TRBJ1-1, is DVKVTQSSRYLVKRTGEKVFLECVQDMDHENMFWYRQDPGLGLRLIYFSYDVKMKEKGDIPEGYSVSREKKERFSLILESASTNQTSMYLCASSGRAEAFFGQGTRLTVV.

The V gene is TRBV19, the J gene TRBJ2-3; 10 positions agree with TRBD1. The V and J ends lost 6 bases and 5 bases, in that order; junction bases with no gene match: 5. The CDR3 contains 14 residues. Germline V gene sequence: CDR1 LNHDA, CDR2 SQIVND (reference sequence). The CDR3 loop is CASSDRGQVDTQYF. The CDR3 DNA sequence: TGTGCCAGTAGCGACAGGGGGCAAGTAGATACGCAGTATTTT.

The chain recombines TRBV28 with TRBJ2-7; D gene ambiguous. Trimming removed 1 base from V and 6 bases from J, with 10 bases in between. From germline, CDR1 is MDHEN and CDR2 SYDVKM. The CDR3 is 13 residues long. As DNA, the CDR3 is TGTGCCAGCAGTTTATCTATCAGTCCCGAGCAGTACTTC. Its translation: CASSLSISPEQYF. Based on the CDR3 plus reference TRBV28 and TRBJ2-7, the full variable domain is DVKVTQSSRYLVKRTGEKVFLECVQDMDHENMFWYRQDPGLGLRLIYFSYDVKMKEKGDIPEGYSVSREKKERFSLILESASTNQTSMYLCASSLSISPEQYFGPGTRLTVT.

The rearrangement uses TRBV6-2 or TRBV6-3 and TRBJ2-5; tentatively, D is TRBD2 (5 bases). Germline values: CDR1 MNHEY, CDR2 SVGEGT. The CDR3 extends over 11 amino acids. Trimming took off 6 bases at V and 5 bases at J, with 7 bases between the two ends. The CDR3 DNA follows: TGTGCCAGCAGCCGAGGGGAGACCCAGTACTTC. The encoded protein is CASSRGETQYF.

The sample holds one count of this clone. V and J are TRBV28 and TRBJ2-5; D gene uncertain. V was pared by 3 bases and J by 0 bases, with 8 bases between. Germline V gene sequence: CDR1 MDHEN, CDR2 SYDVKM. CDR3 size: 14 residues. Here the CDR3 DNA reads TGTGCCAGCAGTTTTTATGGCAACCAAGAGACCCAGTACTTC. It translates to CASSFYGNQETQYF.

V gene TRBV28 combines with J gene TRBJ2-3; 9 nucleotides agree with TRBD2. Germline values: CDR1 MDHEN, CDR2 SYDVKM. J was trimmed by 2 bases and V by 6 bases; bases with no gene match: 6. CDR3 length: 15 amino acids. The CDR3 reads CASSISGGNTDTQYF. For the CDR3, the DNA is TGTGCCAGCAGCATTAGCGGGGGAAACACAGATACGCAGTATTTT.

The chain carries TRBV14 and TRBJ1-3, with D tentatively TRBD1 (5 bases). V was cut by 4 bases and J by 0 bases, with 7 bases left in between. This CDR3 spans 14 amino acids. Germline V gene data show CDR1 as SGHDN and CDR2 as FVKESK. CDR3 sequence reads: CASSRDFSGNTIYF. CDR3 nucleotides: TGTGCCAGCAGCCGGGACTTCTCTGGAAACACCATATATTTT.

The rearrangement links TRBV2 to TRBJ1-2, with D unresolved. This CDR3 contains 12 residues. Germline V gives CDR1 SNHLY, CDR2 FYNNEI. Between the trimmed V and J ends, which lost 6 bases and 8 bases, there was a span of 13 bases. The CDR3 loop reads CASSESRAGYTF. In DNA form, the CDR3 reads TGTGCCAGCAGCGAAAGTCGAGCGGGCTACACCTTC.

The chain uses TRBV6-5 and TRBJ1-6; D remains unclear. The CDR3 is 14 amino acids. Per the germline V gene, CDR1 is MNHEY and CDR2 is SVGAGI. V gave up 6 bases and J gave up 0 bases, with 6 bases separating them. The DNA of the CDR3 is TGTGCCAGCAGGACGGGCTCCTATAATTCACCCCTCCACTTT. Amino acid sequence: CASRTGSYNSPLHF.

The genes are TRBV10-1 and TRBJ2-1; 11 bases agree with TRBD2. CDR3 length equals 13 residues. Germline lookup yields CDR1 WNHNN and CDR2 SYGVQD (reference sequence). After removal of 8 bases from V and 8 bases from J, the junction contained 5 bases not matched to a gene. CDR3: CASGIAGGDEQFF. CDR3 nucleotide sequence: TGCGCCAGCGGAATAGCGGGAGGGGATGAGCAGTTCTTC.

Notes on this clone: The junction and the germline gene differ at one end; a read error may be behind it. V usage is TRBV28 and J usage is TRBJ1-6; TRBD1 agrees at 8 bases. This CDR3 is 13 amino acids long. The V gene's germline CDR1 is MDHEN and CDR2 SYDVKM. The CDR3 nucleotides are TGTGCCACCACGTTGGGTACCCACCGGGACAGGAACTTT. Protein: CATTLGTHRDRNF.

This chain uses TRBV3-1 (or the pseudogene TRBV3-2) with TRBJ1-5; the D gene is possibly TRBD1 (5 bases). Germline V CDR1 and CDR2: LGHDT, YNNKEL (reference sequence). V was shortened by 1 base and J by 6 bases, with 13 bases between the two germline ends. The CDR3 totals 15 residues. CDR3 protein: CASSQAGQRGQPQHF. The CDR3 nucleotides are TGTGCCAGCAGCCAAGCGGGGCAGAGGGGTCAGCCCCAGCATTTT.